This TCR beta chain was recorded in a study of cytomegalovirus exposure and HLA in healthy donors. Broader study findings: 87-base-pair reads could not separate some V segments, including TRBV6-2 and TRBV6-3. Associated with HLA alleles at 0.05 false discovery rate in a later analysis were over 15,000 TCR beta sequences. When a later analysis was performed, an Asian-associated ancestry cluster reportedly had fewer N-insertions than the roughly 700-donor mean. One variant, a missense change in DCLRE1C, was linked in a later analysis to TCR beta V- and J-gene trimming.

The PCR had 60 Vbeta and 13 Jbeta primers. Clones were read by immunoSEQ multiplex PCR, and TCRdb kept only the in-frame ones, dropping some. The table includes about 200,000 clones, more than 75% detected once. In regard to this clone: Its specificity is not known.

The CDR3 loop spans 16 amino acids. Germline V CDR1 and CDR2: LGHNA, YSLEER. After removal of 0 bases from V and 4 bases from J, the junction contained 8 bases not matched to a gene. J is TRBJ1-1 and V is TRBV4-3; 7 positions agree with TRBD1. The TCR sequence derives from a male donor in good health and CMV-seropositive. The sequencing sample was made of PBMCs. CDR3 region: CASSQEGGTVGTEAFF. CDR3 sequence (DNA): TGCGCCAGCAGCCAAGAAGGCGGGACAGTCGGCACTGAAGCTTTCTTT.